Described below is a single TCR beta chain sequence and its context. This entry comes from a study of OX40 agonist ivuxolimab in advanced cancers. The V gene's germline CDR1 is SNHLY and CDR2 FYNNEI. The ends lost 7 bases at V and 5 bases at J; junction bases unmatched: 6. This CDR3 region has 13 residues. Sequenced by immunoSEQ multiplex PCR; TCRdb stores in-frame clones only, minus some. The sample lists over 75,000 clones, around 88% occurring once. This TCR derives from an adult with an advanced solid tumor such as melanoma, head and neck, liver or kidney cancer. The sequencing used CD4+ or CD8+ T cells sorted from blood, collected in a trial of the OX40 agonist ivuxolimab. The chain is built from TRBV2 and TRBJ1-2, with 8 bases aligning to TRBD1. The CDR3 loop is CASIRGLLYGYTF. CDR3 nucleotides: TGTGCCAGCATCAGGGGGCTCCTTTATGGCTACACCTTC.